These 17 T cell receptor beta chains share one sample of origin, sequenced in a study of T cell responses to AZD1222 COVID-19 vaccine. TCRdb's copy holds only in-frame clones and misses some; the assay was immunoSEQ multiplex PCR. The sample lists 150,000 to 200,000 clones; 90% to 95% were seen once. The sequenced sample was peripheral blood, obtained 28 days after the second AZD1222 dose. The receptor set was obtained from an adult who received the AZD1222 COVID-19 vaccine.

V is TRBV4-1 and J is TRBJ1-6; D unclear. Germline CDR1 MGHRA, CDR2 YSYEKL. This CDR3 is built from 14 residues. Trimming pared 1 base from V and 10 bases from J, leaving 11 bases between. The CDR3 here is CASSQGAGGSPLHF. The CDR3 DNA reads TGCGCCAGCAGCCAAGGAGCAGGTGGGTCACCCCTCCACTTT.

The chain recombines TRBV27 with TRBJ2-7, with TRBD2 as a possible D gene (5 bases). Trimming removed 2 bases at V and 5 bases at J, with 13 bases between. The length of the CDR3 is 14 residues. The germline CDR1 and CDR2 sequences are MNHEY and SMNVEV (reference sequence). CDR3 residues: CASSLTSPQDEQYF. The CDR3 DNA reads as TGTGCCAGCAGTTTAACTAGTCCCCAGGACGAGCAGTACTTC.

This rearrangement joins TRBV7-2 to TRBJ2-5; no definite D call. Germline V gene lookup returns CDR1 SGHTA and CDR2 FQGNSA. The germline V and J ends were trimmed by 5 bases and 1 base, with 11 bases remaining between them. The CDR3 has 14 amino acids. The CDR3 DNA reads as TGTGCCAGCAGCCATGCTTGGGGCCAAGAGACCCAGTACTTC. Amino acids: CASSHAWGQETQYF.

V is TRBV29-1 and J is TRBJ1-2; D is possibly TRBD1 (6 bases). Germline CDR1 and CDR2: SQVTM and ANQGSEA. The CDR3 runs to 12 residues. The ends were cut back, 5 bases at V and 4 bases at J, with 11 bases in the middle. The CDR3 protein is CSVRQGSYGYTF. The CDR3 coding sequence is TGCAGCGTTAGGCAGGGGAGCTATGGCTACACCTTC.

The chain uses TRBV5-6 and TRBJ2-5; D call uncertain. With 0 bases removed from V and 2 bases from J, the gap between germline ends came to 11 bases. This CDR3 has 15 amino acids. Germline V gene sequence: CDR1 SGHDT, CDR2 YYEEEE. The CDR3 spells CASSLADFIQETQYF. The CDR3 bases are TGTGCCAGCAGCTTGGCTGACTTTATACAAGAGACCCAGTACTTC.

J is TRBJ2-7 and V is TRBV5-1; D call uncertain. This CDR3 is 15 amino acids long. The V and J ends lost 0 bases and 3 bases respectively, with 13 bases between them. Germline V gene sequence: CDR1 SGHRS, CDR2 YFSETQ. In DNA form, the CDR3 reads TGCGCCAGCAGCTTGGGCTGGCAGAGAGTCTACGAGCAGTACTTC. This gives the protein CASSLGWQRVYEQYF.

The rearrangement uses TRBV28 and TRBJ1-5; weak D call: TRBD1 (6 bases). The CDR3 extends over 15 amino acids. V was clipped by 5 bases and J by 0 bases, with 11 bases between them. CDR1 is MDHEN, CDR2 SYDVKM, per germline. This CDR3 is CASSVTGFSNQPQHF. Here the CDR3 DNA reads TGTGCCAGCAGTGTTACAGGGTTTAGCAATCAGCCCCAGCATTTT.

The chain carries TRBV5-1 and TRBJ1-2; 8 bases map to TRBD1. Germline assignment: CDR1 SGHRS and CDR2 YFSETQ. The ends lost 1 base at V and 0 bases at J; junction bases unmatched: 8. This CDR3 has 17 residues. This chain's CDR3 is CASSLWTGTLANYGYTF. Written as DNA, the CDR3 is TGCGCCAGCAGCTTGTGGACAGGGACCTTAGCTAACTATGGCTACACCTTC.

The chain uses TRBV27 and TRBJ2-5; possible D gene TRBD2, 5 bases. Per germline, CDR1 MNHEY and CDR2 SMNVEV (reference sequence). The CDR3 spans 17 residues. The V and J ends lost 3 bases and 6 bases respectively, with 23 bases between them. CDR3 region: CASSFQLAGPVGKTQYF. Here the CDR3 DNA reads TGTGCCAGCAGTTTCCAACTCGCGGGTCCGGTCGGGAAGACCCAGTACTTC.

The chain couples TRBV9 to TRBJ2-7; 8 bases match TRBD2. Trimming took 0 bases from V and 5 from J; bases not matched to a gene: 7. The CDR3 extends over 15 amino acids. Germline values: CDR1 SGDLS, CDR2 YYNGEE. CDR3 coding DNA: TGTGCCAGCAGCGTAGCAAGCGGGGGTTACCACGAGCAGTACTTC. Its protein product is CASSVASGGYHEQYF.

This rearrangement joins TRBV2 to TRBJ1-1, with D unresolved. Germline lookup yields CDR1 SNHLY and CDR2 FYNNEI. V lost 5 bases and J 11 bases, leaving 24 bases between the germline ends. This CDR3 contains 15 residues. The CDR3 bases are TGTGCCAGCAGTCAATTGGGAGAGAGAGGCAGACGGGCTTTCTTT. Translating gives CASSQLGERGRRAFF. Variable domain in full (rest from reference TRBV2 and TRBJ1-1): EPEVTQTPSHQVTQMGQEVILRCVPISNHLYFYWYRQILGQKVEFLVSFYNNEISEKSEIFDDQFSVERPDGSNFTLKIRSTKLEDSAMYFCASSQLGERGRRAFFGQGTRLTVV.

The chain has TRBV7-2 and TRBJ1-2, with D hard to call. This CDR3 region has 15 residues. V was clipped by 0 bases and J by 5 bases, with 13 bases between them. Germline CDR1 reads SGHTA; CDR2 reads FQGNSA. The CDR3 DNA follows: TGTGCCAGCAGCTTAGCCGGGAGCCCCGAATATGGCTACACCTTC. It translates to CASSLAGSPEYGYTF.

This sequence joins TRBV6-6 and TRBJ1-2, with 8 bases fitting TRBD1. V trimming: 5 bases; J trimming: 5 bases; junction bases outside the gene matches: 10. The CDR3 has 15 residues. Looked up from germline, CDR1 is MNHNY and CDR2 is SVGAGI (reference sequence). CDR3 nucleotides: TGTGCCAGCAGTCCTCCCCGGACAGGGCGGTATGGCTACACCTTC. This gives the protein CASSPPRTGRYGYTF.

This clone was found a few times. J is TRBJ2-2 and V is TRBV11-2; D not certain. V lost 1 base and J 7 bases, leaving 1 base between the germline ends. The CDR3 sequence is 11 residues long. Germline CDR1 is SGHAT and CDR2 is FQNNGV. CDR3 region: CASSLVGELFF. The CDR3 nucleotides read TGTGCCAGCAGCTTAGTCGGGGAGCTGTTTTTT.

The genes are TRBV7-2 and TRBJ2-7; no clear D gene. CDR1 is SGHTA and CDR2 is FQGNSA in the germline V gene. The CDR3 contains 17 residues. V gave up 1 base and J gave up 2 bases, with 18 bases separating them. CDR3 in amino acids: CASSLGLRSVLPYEQYF. The CDR3 DNA is TGTGCCAGCAGCTTAGGTCTGAGGTCAGTCCTTCCCTACGAGCAGTACTTC.

The chain uses TRBV11-3 and TRBJ2-1; possibly TRBD1 for D (5 bases). Per the germline V gene, CDR1 is SGHNT and CDR2 is YENEEA. With 0 bases removed from V and 2 bases from J, the gap between germline ends came to 8 bases. The CDR3 covers 15 residues. This CDR3 reads CASSLEQDAYNEQFF. The CDR3 DNA reads TGTGCCAGCAGCTTAGAACAGGATGCCTACAATGAGCAGTTCTTC.

J is TRBJ2-1 and V is TRBV9, with 10 bases lining up with TRBD2. The length of the CDR3 is 16 residues. Trimming at V came to 4 bases and at J to 9 bases, leaving 13 bases not matched to a gene. Per germline, CDR1 SGDLS and CDR2 YYNGEE. CDR3 DNA: TGTGCCAGCAGCTCCAAATCGGCTAGCGGGAGTGGTGAGCAGTTCTTC. Translated: CASSSKSASGSGEQFF. Full variable domain (missing parts from reference TRBV9 and TRBJ2-1): DSGVTQTPKHLITATGQRVTLRCSPRSGDLSVYWYQQSLDQGLQFLIQYYNGEERAKGNILERFSAQQFPDLHSELNLSSLELGDSALYFCASSSKSASGSGEQFFGPGTRLTVL.